Detailed here is one TCR beta chain. Its target is unknown. This record comes from a study of cytomegalovirus exposure and HLA in healthy donors. The overall study: Roughly 80 million unique TCRs from HLA-typed donors were held in an early data release. Findings and caveats of the study: HLA allele associations emerged for 17,000 or so TCR beta sequences in a later analysis, at 0.05 false discovery rate. In an earlier analysis, about 87% or about 30%: the productive usage of most TCR beta V segments.

Both 60 Vbeta primers and 13 Jbeta primers went into the PCR. Here immunoSEQ multiplex PCR was the method, and the copy in TCRdb shows in-frame clones only, minus some. The data show roughly 100,000 clones, with 76% seen just once and approximately 8.2% held by the top ten. Germline V gene sequence: CDR1 KGHSH, CDR2 LQKENI. The junction had 5 bases not matched to a gene; V was cut back by 3 bases and J by 4 bases. This CDR3 has 14 residues. This clonotype was sampled from a man aged 40-49 years in good health and CMV-seropositive. The chain has TRBV18 and TRBJ2-7; 8 bases are shared with TRBD1. The sequenced sample was PBMCs. CDR3 nucleotide sequence: TGTGCCAGCTCACCTCCGGGACAGGTATACGAGCAGTACTTC. This codes for CASSPPGQVYEQYF.